This is a list of T cell receptor beta chains from one sample in a study of CD8 T cells in Susac syndrome. Each CDR3 protein gets one entry after TCRdb re-called the immunoSEQ multiplex PCR reads with MiXCR. The table lists about 180,000 distinct CDR3 sequences, approximately 94% of them singletons. The specimen was CD4+ T cells from PBMCs. Receptor source: a human donor with multiple sclerosis. Each CDR3 is given with its conserved first and last residue. A D gene is named only where the DNA matches it firmly. Rows may omit the clone size; those that give it use once, few, many or a size class.

CDR3: CSARDGTGGINEQFF
DNA: TGCAGTGCTAGAGACGGGACAGGGGGTATCAATGAGCAGTTCTTC
J: TRBJ2-1
V: TRBV20-1
size: .
D: TRBD1

CDR3: CASSSGATQETQYF
DNA: TGCGCCAGCAGCTCAGGGGCTACCCAAGAGACCCAGTACTTC
J: TRBJ2-5
V: TRBV5-1
size: .
D: .

CDR3: CASSYRIGTGSKETQYF
DNA: TGTGCCAGCAGTTATAGGATCGGGACAGGGAGTAAAGAGACCCAGTACTTC
J: TRBJ2-5
V: TRBV6-5
size: .
D: TRBD1

CDR3: CAISEQAGPTGTQYF
DNA: TGTGCCATCAGTGAGCAGGCAGGGCCGACGGGTACCCAGTACTTC
J: TRBJ2-5
V: TRBV10-3
size: .
D: .

CDR3: CASSQRTSTDTQYF
DNA: TGTGCCAGCAGCCAACGGACTAGCACAGATACGCAGTATTTT
J: TRBJ2-3
V: TRBV4-2
size: .
D: .

CDR3: CASSSIPGQGGSGNLLEQYF
DNA: TGTGCCAGCAGCTCAATACCGGGACAGGGTGGGTCTGGGAACTTACTCGAGCAGTACTTC
J: TRBJ2-7
V: TRBV3-1
size: .
D: TRBD1

CDR3: CAISESLYGYTF
DNA: TGTGCCATCAGTGAGTCGCTTTATGGCTACACCTTC
J: TRBJ1-2
V: TRBV10-3
size: few
D: .

CDR3: CASSSPLAPSSYNEQFF
DNA: TGCGCCAGCAGCTCCCCGCTAGCACCTAGCTCCTACAATGAGCAGTTCTTC
J: TRBJ2-1
V: TRBV4-1
size: once
D: .

CDR3: CAWTDRDRGFSLHF
DNA: TGTGCCTGGACCGACCGGGACAGGGGGTTCAGCCTCCACTTT
J: TRBJ1-6
V: TRBV30
size: .
D: TRBD1

CDR3: CSASHSRLAGGSEQFF
DNA: TGCAGTGCTAGTCATAGCAGGCTAGCGGGGGGGAGTGAGCAGTTCTTC
J: TRBJ2-1
V: TRBV20-1
size: .
D: TRBD2

CDR3: CASTSGPEPQHF
DNA: TGTGCCAGCACATCGGGGCCGGAGCCCCAGCATTTT
J: TRBJ1-5
V: TRBV12-3/TRBV12-4
size: once
D: .

CDR3: CSARGGVDTEAFF
DNA: TGCAGTGCTAGGGGAGGCGTTGACACTGAAGCTTTCTTT
J: TRBJ1-1
V: TRBV20-1
size: once
D: .

CDR3: CASRTQGRGNTEAFF
DNA: TGTGCCAGCAGGACACAGGGGAGGGGTAACACTGAAGCTTTCTTT
J: TRBJ1-1
V: TRBV27
size: .
D: TRBD1

CDR3: CASRTSAGDKYNEQFF
DNA: TGTGCCAGCAGAACTTCAGCGGGGGACAAATACAATGAGCAGTTCTTC
J: TRBJ2-1
V: TRBV6-1
size: .
D: TRBD2

CDR3: CASSLSPGLGMRGTEAFF
DNA: TGCGCCAGCAGCCTCTCCCCGGGGCTGGGGATGCGAGGGACTGAAGCTTTCTTT
J: TRBJ1-1
V: TRBV5-1
size: .
D: .

CDR3: CAWKAGDLTDTQYF
DNA: TGTGCCTGGAAGGCGGGGGACCTCACAGATACGCAGTATTTT
J: TRBJ2-3
V: TRBV30
size: .
D: TRBD2

CDR3: CASSLEGAGQPQHF
DNA: TGCGCCAGCAGCTTGGAGGGGGCTGGTCAGCCCCAGCATTTT
J: TRBJ1-5
V: TRBV5-1
size: .
D: TRBD1

CDR3: CAIRDPSYEQYF
DNA: TGTGCCATCAGGGATCCCTCCTACGAGCAGTACTTC
J: TRBJ2-7
V: TRBV10-3
size: .
D: .

CDR3: CASSFGLRQPQHF
DNA: TGTGCCAGCAGTTTCGGGTTACGTCAGCCCCAGCATTTT
J: TRBJ1-5
V: TRBV12-3/TRBV12-4
size: .
D: .

CDR3: CASSSYYGYTF
DNA: TGTGCCAGCAGCTCTTATTATGGCTACACCTTC
J: TRBJ1-2
V: TRBV7-2
size: .
D: .

CDR3: CASSPGLAANTGELFF
DNA: TGCGCCAGCAGCCCAGGACTAGCGGCTAACACCGGGGAGCTGTTTTTT
J: TRBJ2-2
V: TRBV5-1
size: .
D: TRBD2

CDR3: CSALGLGDTQYF
DNA: TGCAGTGCTTTGGGGTTAGGGGATACGCAGTATTTT
J: TRBJ2-3
V: TRBV20-1
size: .
D: .

CDR3: CSARGYGEDHTSTDTQYF
DNA: TGCAGTGCTAGAGGTTACGGGGAAGACCATACTAGCACAGATACGCAGTATTTT
J: TRBJ2-3
V: TRBV20-1
size: few
D: .

CDR3: CASGLQGTHEQYF
DNA: TGTGCCAGCGGGTTACAGGGGACCCACGAGCAGTACTTC
J: TRBJ2-7
V: TRBV3-1
size: .
D: TRBD1

CDR3: CASSFKGTEKLFF
DNA: TGTGCCAGCAGCTTTAAGGGGACTGAAAAACTGTTTTTT
J: TRBJ1-4
V: TRBV5-4
size: .
D: .

CDR3: CAWKVSGANVLTF
DNA: TGTGCCTGGAAGGTCTCTGGGGCCAACGTCCTGACTTTC
J: TRBJ2-6
V: TRBV30
size: .
D: .

CDR3: CASSLRGVNEQFF
DNA: TGCGCCAGCAGTCTACGTGGGGTCAATGAGCAGTTCTTC
J: TRBJ2-1
V: TRBV4-3
size: few
D: .

CDR3: CASSLSASNVWFF
DNA: TGTGCCAGCAGCTTAAGCGCTAGCAATGTGTGGTTCTTC
J: TRBJ2-1
V: TRBV7-9
size: .
D: .

CDR3: CASLPASGVTDTQYF
DNA: TGTGCCTCCCTCCCGGCTAGCGGGGTGACAGATACGCAGTATTTT
J: TRBJ2-3
V: TRBV5-4
size: .
D: TRBD2

CDR3: CASSQIGRTGADNEQFF
DNA: TGTGCCAGCAGCCAAATTGGGCGGACAGGGGCGGACAATGAGCAGTTCTTC
J: TRBJ2-1
V: TRBV4-2
size: once
D: TRBD1

CDR3: CASSVFAGETNQYF
DNA: TGTGCCAGCAGCGTATTTGCGGGGGAGACAAACCAGTACTTC
J: TRBJ2-5
V: TRBV9
size: .
D: TRBD2

CDR3: CASSSPGTGEKLFF
DNA: TGTGCCAGCAGCTCCCCCGGGACTGGAGAAAAACTGTTTTTT
J: TRBJ1-4
V: TRBV11-3
size: once
D: .

CDR3: CASSVGMDSPLHF
DNA: TGTGCCAGCAGCGTAGGGATGGATTCACCCCTCCACTTT
J: TRBJ1-6
V: TRBV9
size: .
D: .

CDR3: CASRDLAGASTGELFF
DNA: TGTGCCAGCAGGGACCTAGCGGGGGCCTCCACCGGGGAGCTGTTTTTT
J: TRBJ2-2
V: TRBV2
size: .
D: TRBD2

CDR3: CASRRTVGNYGYTF
DNA: TGTGCCAGCAGAAGGACAGTCGGGAACTATGGCTACACCTTC
J: TRBJ1-2
V: TRBV28
size: .
D: .

CDR3: CAWIAGQGANTGELFF
DNA: TGTGCCTGGATCGCGGGACAGGGGGCGAACACCGGGGAGCTGTTTTTT
J: TRBJ2-2
V: TRBV30
size: .
D: TRBD1

CDR3: CASSQVNVRDSRRDGYTF
DNA: TGTGCCAGCAGCCAAGTTAACGTCAGGGACTCCCGAAGGGATGGCTACACCTTC
J: TRBJ1-2
V: TRBV14
size: .
D: .

CDR3: CSVRQGAGSNQPQHF
DNA: TGCAGCGTTCGACAGGGGGCTGGTAGCAATCAGCCCCAGCATTTT
J: TRBJ1-5
V: TRBV29-1
size: .
D: TRBD1

CDR3: CASKREGYTF
DNA: TGTGCCTCAAAGAGAGAGGGCTACACCTTC
J: TRBJ1-2
V: TRBV30
size: .
D: .

CDR3: CASSLDSNTGELFF
DNA: TGTGCCAGCAGTTTGGACTCGAACACCGGGGAGCTGTTTTTT
J: TRBJ2-2
V: TRBV28
size: .
D: .

CDR3: CASSLLGPEDVLTF
DNA: TGTGCCAGCAGCCTACTAGGCCCGGAAGACGTCCTGACTTTC
J: TRBJ2-6
V: TRBV7-2
size: once
D: .

CDR3: CAWIGTPGSYNEQFF
DNA: TGTGCCTGGATAGGGACCCCCGGCTCCTACAATGAGCAGTTCTTC
J: TRBJ2-1
V: TRBV30
size: .
D: .

CDR3: CATHDRGNTEAFF
DNA: TGTGCCACCCACGACAGGGGGAACACTGAAGCTTTCTTT
J: TRBJ1-1
V: TRBV19
size: .
D: TRBD1

CDR3: CATSRDTGVEQFF
DNA: TGTGCCACCAGCAGGGACACAGGGGTAGAGCAGTTCTTC
J: TRBJ2-1
V: TRBV15
size: .
D: TRBD1

CDR3: CASSTTGATEAFF
DNA: TGTGCCAGCAGCACAACAGGGGCCACTGAAGCTTTCTTT
J: TRBJ1-1
V: TRBV3-1
size: .
D: TRBD1

CDR3: CSARGDRGTGEQYF
DNA: TGCAGTGCTAGGGGGGACAGGGGGACGGGAGAGCAGTACTTC
J: TRBJ2-7
V: TRBV20-1
size: .
D: TRBD1

CDR3: CASSSGASDLNYGYTF
DNA: TGTGCCAGCAGCTCGGGAGCCTCAGACCTTAACTATGGCTACACCTTC
J: TRBJ1-2
V: TRBV7-3
size: .
D: .

CDR3: CASSPLTSDYEQFF
DNA: TGCGCCAGCAGCCCCCTGACTAGCGATTATGAGCAGTTCTTC
J: TRBJ2-1
V: TRBV5-1
size: .
D: TRBD2

CDR3: CASRSRTSGGTDTQYF
DNA: TGTGCCAGCAGGTCTAGGACTAGCGGGGGCACAGATACGCAGTATTTT
J: TRBJ2-3
V: TRBV2
size: .
D: TRBD2

CDR3: CSAYTGNTEAFF
DNA: TGCAGCGCTTACACTGGGAACACTGAAGCTTTCTTT
J: TRBJ1-1
V: TRBV29-1
size: .
D: .

CDR3: CASSQDNRAYNQPQHF
DNA: TGCGCCAGCAGCCAAGATAACAGGGCCTATAATCAGCCCCAGCATTTT
J: TRBJ1-5
V: TRBV4-3
size: .
D: .

CDR3: CAWSVPPSGGYTF
DNA: TGTGCCTGGAGTGTACCCCCTTCTGGAGGCTACACCTTC
J: TRBJ1-2
V: TRBV30
size: .
D: .

CDR3: CASSVGLLGAEQFF
DNA: TGTGCCAGCAGTGTGGGACTCCTCGGGGCAGAGCAGTTCTTC
J: TRBJ2-1
V: TRBV25-1
size: .
D: .

CDR3: CASSVDGQANYGYTF
DNA: TGTGCCAGCAGCGTAGATGGACAGGCCAACTATGGCTACACCTTC
J: TRBJ1-2
V: TRBV9
size: .
D: TRBD1

CDR3: CASRPKAAVRTDTQYF
DNA: TGTGCCAGCAGGCCCAAAGCTGCAGTACGCACAGATACGCAGTATTTT
J: TRBJ2-3
V: TRBV27
size: .
D: .

CDR3: CSASSDLTGELFF
DNA: TGCAGTGCTAGTTCCGATCTCACCGGGGAGCTGTTTTTT
J: TRBJ2-2
V: TRBV20-1
size: .
D: .

CDR3: CASSLEREGSYGYTF
DNA: TGCGCCAGCAGCTTGGAAAGGGAGGGTTCCTATGGCTACACCTTC
J: TRBJ1-2
V: TRBV5-1
size: .
D: .

CDR3: CASSYAGGPTKTQYF
DNA: TGTGCCAGCAGTTATGCGGGGGGCCCGACTAAGACCCAGTACTTC
J: TRBJ2-5
V: TRBV6-5
size: .
D: TRBD2

CDR3: CSAPGQRRETQYF
DNA: TGCAGTGCCCCGGGACAGCGAAGGGAGACCCAGTACTTC
J: TRBJ2-5
V: TRBV20-1
size: .
D: TRBD1